Following are 26 T cell receptor beta chains from one sample sequenced in a study of beta chain features in type 1 diabetes. Reverse transcription of all isolated RNA meant that expressed TCRB transcripts were sequenced. Repertoires were generated with immunoSEQ multiplex PCR, while TCRdb's copy carries only in-frame clones and drops some. The data hold 640,000 or so clones, with roughly 13% observed a single time. Study observations and caveats: Researchers report that Type 1 diabetes patients had moderately but significantly shorter TCRB CDR3s across all four CD4+ subsets.

No antigen has been assigned to these receptors. The sequencing input was naive CD4+ T cells from blood. These receptors came from a man between 18 and 35 years old with type 1 diabetes.

With respect to this clone: This CDR3 is also generated by other DNA sequences in the sample. The V call is TRBV7-9, the J call TRBJ2-3; a possible D gene is TRBD2 (6 bases). Germline V gene lookup returns CDR1 SEHNR and CDR2 FQNEAQ (reference sequence). Trimming removed 1 base from V and 1 base from J, with 9 bases in between. There are 15 residues in the CDR3. The CDR3 region is CASSLGASGTDTQYF. The CDR3 coding sequence is TGTGCCAGCAGCTTAGGGGCTAGCGGCACAGATACGCAGTATTTT.

This clone was seen a handful of times. This rearrangement joins TRBV4-3 to TRBJ2-5; D is undetermined. The germline V and J ends were trimmed by 0 bases and 3 bases, with 11 bases remaining between them. The CDR3 contains 15 residues. Germline V gene lookup returns CDR1 LGHNA and CDR2 YSLEER. CDR3 in DNA: TGCGCCAGCAGCCAAGAGAGACGCCGTAAAGAGACCCAGTACTTC. Its protein product is CASSQERRRKETQYF.

This chain links TRBV7-3 with TRBJ2-1; 11 nucleotides align to TRBD1. CDR3 length equals 16 residues. Per germline, CDR1 SGHTA and CDR2 FQGTGA. Unmatched junction bases numbered 13, after V lost 5 bases and J lost 10 bases. Here the CDR3 reads CASSIRTGGSPGEQFF. CDR3 nucleotides: TGTGCCAGCAGCATCCGGACAGGGGGCTCGCCGGGCGAGCAGTTCTTC.

This clone came up a few times. This chain joins TRBV6-5 and TRBJ2-1, with 9 positions matching TRBD2. This CDR3 is built from 15 residues. Losses at the gene ends were 6 bases for V and 6 bases for J; bases not matched to a gene: 9. CDR1 is MNHEY and CDR2 is SVGAGI in the germline V gene. The CDR3 coding sequence is TGTGCCAGCAGCCCCATAGCGGGAGCGATCAATGAGCAGTTCTTC. Translating gives CASSPIAGAINEQFF.

This clone was detected only a few times. The chain employs TRBV5-1 and TRBJ1-2; possibly TRBD1 for D (6 bases). CDR1 is SGHRS, CDR2 YFSETQ, per germline. There are 14 residues in the CDR3. Trimming removed 6 bases from V and 0 bases from J, with 12 bases in between. CDR3 DNA sequence: TGCGCCAGCACCACTGGGACACCTAACTATGGCTACACCTTC. Its translation: CASTTGTPNYGYTF.

This chain links TRBV12-5 with TRBJ2-2, with 9 bases aligning to TRBD1. This CDR3 region has 14 residues. The V gene end was trimmed by 6 bases and the J gene end by 10 bases; junction bases not matched to a gene: 9. Germline CDR1 and CDR2: LGHNT and FRNRAP. Written as DNA, the CDR3 is TGTGCTAGTGGCCCCGGGACAGGGCTCGAGGAGCTGTTTTTT. Protein: CASGPGTGLEELFF. The variable domain in full, with the rest retrieved from reference TRBV12-5 and TRBJ2-2, is DARVTQTPRHKVTEMGQEVTMRCQPILGHNTVFWYRQTMMQGLELLAYFRNRAPLDDSGMPKDRFSAEMPDATLATLKIQPSEPRDSAVYFCASGPGTGLEELFFGEGSRLTVL.

A few counts support this clone. J is TRBJ2-1 and V is TRBV4-2; D is unresolved. Germline V gene sequence: CDR1 LGHNA, CDR2 YNFKEQ. Deletions cut 1 base from V and 2 bases from J, with 12 bases between. CDR3 size: 16 residues. The DNA of the CDR3 is TGTGCCAGCAGCCAAGGTAGGGAATCTACCTACAATGAGCAGTTCTTC. Protein: CASSQGRESTYNEQFF.

This rearrangement joins TRBV5-6 to TRBJ2-3; D is unresolved. The germline V gene has CDR1 SGHDT and CDR2 YYEEEE. The CDR3 sequence is 16 residues long. The V end was cut by 1 base, the J end by 0 bases, with 12 bases between. The CDR3 DNA reads as TGTGCCAGCAGCTTGATTTTAGGTTCTAGCACAGATACGCAGTATTTT. Its translation is CASSLILGSSTDTQYF. Full variable domain (outside the CDR3, taken from reference TRBV5-6 and TRBJ2-3): DAGVTQSPTHLIKTRGQQVTLRCSPKSGHDTVSWYQQALGQGPQFIFQYYEEEERQRGNFPDRFSGHQFPNYSSELNVNALLLGDSALYLCASSLILGSSTDTQYFGPGTRLTVL.

The CDR3 nucleotides are TGTGCCGCCTGGGACGGAAATTCACCCCTCCACTTT. It specifies CAAWDGNSPLHF. The chain combines TRBV10-3 with TRBJ1-6, with D maybe TRBD1 (5 bases). The CDR3 spans 12 residues. Trimming shortened V by 11 bases and J by 7 bases, and 12 bases separated the two germline ends. CDR1 ENHRY and CDR2 SYGVKD come from the germline V gene.

This clone was counted between two and nine times. This chain joins TRBV4-3 and TRBJ1-1; 7 bases match TRBD1. Germline loops: CDR1 LGHNA, CDR2 YSLEER. The CDR3 totals 13 residues. Germline trimming cut 1 base from V and 8 bases from J; bases unmatched to any gene: 4. The CDR3 loop is CASSQGYRGEAFF. The CDR3 DNA follows: TGCGCCAGCAGCCAAGGGTACAGGGGAGAAGCTTTCTTT.

The rearrangement joins TRBV29-1 to TRBJ1-3; 7 bases line up with TRBD1. This CDR3 is built from 13 residues. Unmatched junction bases numbered 12, after V lost 0 bases and J lost 16 bases. Germline lookup yields CDR1 SQVTM and CDR2 ANQGSEA. DNA of the CDR3: TGCAGCGTTGAAGATCCTGCTCGGGACAGTCTTTATTTT. Encoded protein: CSVEDPARDSLYF. The whole variable domain, filled in from reference TRBV29-1 and TRBJ1-3, reads SAVISQKPSRDICQRGTSLTIQCQVDSQVTMMFWYRQQPGQSLTLIATANQGSEATYESGFVIDKFPISRPNLTFSTLTVSNMSPEDSSIYLCSVEDPARDSLYFGEGSWLTVV.

This clone was observed a handful of times. The V gene is TRBV30, the J gene TRBJ1-5; TRBD1 matches at 9 bases. This CDR3 is 13 amino acids long. Germline V gene lookup returns CDR1 GTSNPN and CDR2 SVGIG (reference sequence). Germline trimming cut 5 bases from V and 4 bases from J; bases unmatched to any gene: 3. CDR3 in DNA: TGTGCCTGGGGGGGACAGGGAAATCAGCCCCAGCATTTT. This codes for CAWGGQGNQPQHF.

This clone was counted between two and nine times. The chain joins TRBV7-2 to TRBJ2-5; the D gene is possibly TRBD2 (6 bases). From germline, CDR1 is SGHTA and CDR2 FQGNSA. The CDR3 has 13 residues. The V gene lost 6 bases and the J gene lost 4 bases, with 12 bases spanning the gap. CDR3 amino acids: CASSPGVRETQYF. DNA of the CDR3: TGTGCCAGCAGTCCGGGGGTTCGAGAGACCCAGTACTTC.

The rearrangement joins TRBV5-6 to TRBJ2-1; possibly TRBD1 or TRBD2 for D (6 bases each). The germline gives CDR1 SGHDT, CDR2 YYEEEE. The CDR3 has 15 amino acids. V was clipped by 0 bases and J by 6 bases, with 13 bases between them. CDR3 loop: CASSLDWTAGNEQFF. DNA of the CDR3: TGTGCCAGCAGCTTGGATTGGACAGCGGGCAATGAGCAGTTCTTC.

A few counts support this clone. The chain has TRBV30 and TRBJ2-7, with unresolved D. Trimming removed 4 bases from V and 10 bases from J, with 14 bases in between. CDR1 is GTSNPN and CDR2 is SVGIG in the germline V gene (reference sequence). The CDR3 consists of 11 residues. The CDR3 region is CAWNSPGLQYF. CDR3 bases: TGTGCCTGGAATTCACCGGGTCTACAGTACTTC.

The chain couples TRBV7-2 to TRBJ1-5; tentatively, D is TRBD1 (5 bases). The V end was cut by 4 bases, the J end by 2 bases, with 12 bases between. The CDR3 has 15 residues. CDR1 and CDR2 (germline): SGHTA, FQGNSA. The CDR3 is CASSSGGGGNQPQHF. CDR3 coding DNA: TGTGCCAGCAGCTCCGGTGGGGGGGGCAATCAGCCCCAGCATTTT. The whole variable domain, remainder taken from reference TRBV7-2 and TRBJ1-5, is GAGVSQSPSNKVTEKGKDVELRCDPISGHTALYWYRQSLGQGLEFLIYFQGNSAPDKSGLPSDRFSAERTGGSVSTLTIQRTQQEDSAVYLCASSSGGGGNQPQHFGDGTRLSIL.

The J gene is TRBJ2-5, the V gene TRBV7-2; D gene uncertain. Trimming removed 1 base from V and 14 bases from J, with 14 bases in between. Germline V CDR1 and CDR2: SGHTA, FQGNSA. This CDR3 region has 12 residues. The CDR3 loop reads CASSLGDTRAYF. As DNA, the CDR3 is TGTGCCAGCAGCTTAGGAGACACCCGGGCCTACTTC.

The CDR3 spells CASSFKGSYEQYF. The DNA of the CDR3 is TGTGCCAGCAGCTTTAAAGGTTCCTACGAGCAGTACTTC. V usage is TRBV5-6 and J usage is TRBJ2-7; D remains ambiguous. CDR3 length: 13 residues. Germline values: CDR1 SGHDT, CDR2 YYEEEE. Trimming shortened V by 2 bases and J by 1 base, and 7 bases separated the two germline ends.

This clone was counted a few times. The V gene is TRBV13, the J gene TRBJ1-1; D is ambiguous. Germline loops: CDR1 PRHDT, CDR2 FYEKMQ (reference sequence). CDR3 size: 14 residues. V lost 6 bases to trimming and J lost 1 base, with 12 bases between them. This chain's CDR3 is CASSPRLPNTEAFF. DNA of the CDR3: TGTGCCAGCAGTCCTAGACTCCCGAACACTGAAGCTTTCTTT.

The table lists this clone with a few counts. The chain combines TRBV30 with TRBJ2-7; tentative D call: TRBD1 (5 bases). V was pared by 1 base and J by 3 bases, with 10 bases between. This CDR3 has 13 amino acids. Germline CDR1 reads GTSNPN; CDR2 reads SVGIG (reference sequence). The CDR3 reads CAWSGTSHYEQYF. DNA for the CDR3: TGTGCCTGGAGTGGGACATCACACTACGAGCAGTACTTC.

V gene TRBV11-2 combines with J gene TRBJ1-3, with D uncertain. The CDR3 is made up of 13 amino acids. Trimming took 6 bases from V and 1 from J, leaving 7 bases between them. Germline assignment: CDR1 SGHAT and CDR2 FQNNGV. This CDR3 is CASRPISGNTIYF. The CDR3 DNA follows: TGTGCCAGCAGGCCTATATCTGGAAACACCATATATTTT.

This clone was found a few times. Other DNA sequences within the sample encode an identical CDR3. The gene calls are TRBV7-2 and TRBJ2-3, with D possibly being TRBD2 (7 bases). Germline values: CDR1 SGHTA, CDR2 FQGNSA. CDR3 length: 15 residues. Trimming pared 3 bases from V and 0 bases from J, leaving 10 bases between. CDR3 DNA: TGTGCCAGCAGCTTGGGGGGGCCAAGCACAGATACGCAGTATTTT. This codes for CASSLGGPSTDTQYF.

The V and J genes are TRBV6-6 and TRBJ2-3; no reliable D call. Germline V gene lookup returns CDR1 MNHNY and CDR2 SVGAGI (reference sequence). Trimming shortened V by 6 bases and J by 1 base, and 11 bases separated the two germline ends. This CDR3 comprises 14 residues. The DNA of the CDR3 is TGTGCCAGCAGCGGTCCGGTGGGCACAGATACGCAGTATTTT. This encodes CASSGPVGTDTQYF.

This clone was recorded a few times. This sequence joins TRBV9 and TRBJ2-2; D possibly corresponds to TRBD2 (7 bases). CDR1 is SGDLS, CDR2 YYNGEE, per germline. Trimming cost V 4 bases and J 4 bases, with 17 bases left between them. This CDR3 comprises 16 residues. The CDR3 bases are TGTGCCAGCAGCCTTAACTGGGGAGGGGGCACCGGGGAGCTGTTTTTT. This translates into CASSLNWGGGTGELFF.

The gene calls are TRBV5-1 and TRBJ2-5, with 10 positions matching TRBD2. V trimming: 0 bases; J trimming: 5 bases; junction bases outside the gene matches: 7. Germline V gene lookup returns CDR1 SGHRS and CDR2 YFSETQ. The CDR3 extends over 16 amino acids. The CDR3, as DNA: TGCGCCAGCAGCTTGGTACCAGCGGGGGGGCTTGAGACCCAGTACTTC. Translating it yields CASSLVPAGGLETQYF.

The V gene is TRBV2, the J gene TRBJ1-5, with 8 bases aligning to TRBD1. The CDR3 totals 13 residues. The germline V gene encodes CDR1 SNHLY and CDR2 FYNNEI. V was pared by 10 bases and J by 7 bases, with 9 bases of the junction left unmatched. The CDR3 here is CATHRGQEQPQHF. CDR3 DNA: TGTGCCACCCACAGGGGACAGGAGCAGCCCCAGCATTTT. The variable domain in full, with the rest retrieved from reference TRBV2 and TRBJ1-5, is EPEVTQTPSHQVTQMGQEVILRCVPISNHLYFYWYRQILGQKVEFLVSFYNNEISEKSEIFDDQFSVERPDGSNFTLKIRSTKLEDSAMYFCATHRGQEQPQHFGDGTRLSIL.